This T cell receptor beta chain was recorded in a study of vaccination and CD4 T cells after COVID-19. Overall study context: The convalescents were made up of six males and four females, two of whom were Hispanic. Each individual in the study obtained two doses of BNT162b2 or mRNA-1273 vaccine. Stimulation of the cells used overlapping spike peptide pools from SARS-CoV-2 and from the common cold coronaviruses HCoV-NL63, HCoV-OC43 and HCoV-229E.

The treatment here: approximately nine-day PBMC culture with coronavirus spike peptide pools or control peptides (ViraFEST assay). With the Oncomine TCR Beta short-read assay, DNA from cultured CD4+ T cells was sequenced. From the PCR reads, TCRdb called clonotypes with MiXCR, one entry per CDR3 protein. This sample has around 15,000 distinct CDR3 sequences, with 78% found just once. The germline gives CDR1 MNHNS, CDR2 SASEGT. CDR3 length: 15 amino acids. With 11 bases clipped from V and 3 bases from J, the junction kept 13 bases outside the gene matches. This clonotype was observed a single time. Antigen specificity is unknown.

This chain joins TRBV6-1 and TRBJ2-5; TRBD2 aligns across 9 bases. Sequencing was performed on CD4+ T cells from blood, cultured in vitro, taken after SARS-CoV-2 vaccination. The source of this sequence is a human donor who received a COVID-19 vaccine. The CDR3 sequence is CASSGGGVVKETQYF. The CDR3 nucleotides read TGTGCCTCCAGCGGCGGGGGGGTAGTGAAAGAGACCCAGTACTTC.